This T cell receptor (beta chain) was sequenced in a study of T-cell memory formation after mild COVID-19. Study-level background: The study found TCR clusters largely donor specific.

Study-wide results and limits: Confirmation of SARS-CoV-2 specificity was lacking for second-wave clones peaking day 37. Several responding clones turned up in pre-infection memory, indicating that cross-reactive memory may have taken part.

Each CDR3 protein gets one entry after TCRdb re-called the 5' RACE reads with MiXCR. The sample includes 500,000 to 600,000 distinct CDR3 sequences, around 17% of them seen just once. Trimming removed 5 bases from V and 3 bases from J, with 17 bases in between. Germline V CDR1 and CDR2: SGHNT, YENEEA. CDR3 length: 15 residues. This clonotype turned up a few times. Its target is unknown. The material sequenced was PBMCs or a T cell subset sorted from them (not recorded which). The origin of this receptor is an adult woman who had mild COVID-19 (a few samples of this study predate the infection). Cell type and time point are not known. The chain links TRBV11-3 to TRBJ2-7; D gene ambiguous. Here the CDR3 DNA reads TGTGCCAGCAGCCCCTCGTATGTTGCATTCTACGAGCAGTACTTC. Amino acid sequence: CASSPSYVAFYEQYF.